The TCR beta chain under discussion was sequenced for a study of blood T cell repertoires in COVID-19. The assay was immunoSEQ multiplex PCR, and TCRdb's table has in-frame clones only and misses some. The sample consists of tens of thousands of clones, roughly 80% of them appearing once. CDR1 is SGHTA and CDR2 is FQGNSA in the germline V gene. There are 16 residues in the CDR3. The trim removed 5 bases at V and 4 bases at J, leaving 7 bases unmatched. The specimen was peripheral blood. This chain uses TRBV7-2 with TRBJ2-5; the match to TRBD2 covers 13 bases. The source is an elderly woman with active or convalescent COVID-19. In nucleotides, the CDR3 is TGTGCCAGCAGCCTTCGGACTAGCGGGAGCGGAGAGACCCAGTACTTC. Protein: CASSLRTSGSGETQYF.